Presented here are 27 T cell receptor beta chains from one specimen sequenced in a study of blood T cell repertoires in COVID-19. This table comes from immunoSEQ multiplex PCR, and its TCRdb copy is limited to in-frame clones, with some not included. The table records nearly 40,000 clones, roughly 82% of them present only once. The sample taken for sequencing was peripheral blood. These receptors were obtained from a man over 45 with active or convalescent COVID-19.

The chain recombines TRBV6-2 or TRBV6-3 with TRBJ2-2; D may be TRBD2 (5 bases). Germline V CDR1 and CDR2: MNHEY, SVGEGT. Trimming stripped 6 bases from V and 4 bases from J, with 15 bases between. The CDR3 consists of 15 residues. Here the CDR3 DNA reads TGTGCCAGCAGCTTTACGAGGGCCGGCACCGGGGAGCTGTTTTTT. It yields the protein CASSFTRAGTGELFF.

This clone was detected only once. This sequence joins TRBV13 and TRBJ2-5; 7 nucleotides line up with TRBD2. The CDR3 consists of 16 residues. Germline V gene sequence: CDR1 PRHDT, CDR2 FYEKMQ (reference sequence). The J segment lost 1 base and the V segment lost 1 base, leaving 6 bases of the junction unmatched. CDR3 sequence reads: CASSLERPGGQETQYF. As DNA, the CDR3 is TGTGCCAGCAGCTTAGAAAGGCCGGGAGGCCAAGAGACCCAGTACTTC.

The gene calls are TRBV9 and TRBJ1-5; TRBD1 might be the D (6 bases). The V and J ends lost 2 bases and 3 bases respectively, with 12 bases between them. CDR1 is SGDLS, CDR2 YYNGEE, per germline. There are 15 residues in the CDR3. CDR3 DNA sequence: TGTGCCAGCAGCGTGGGGGCCAGCCTCAATCAGCCCCAGCATTTT. It is translated as CASSVGASLNQPQHF.

The chain uses TRBV3-1 (or the pseudogene TRBV3-2) and TRBJ1-4; possible D gene TRBD1, 5 bases. This CDR3 spans 15 amino acids. V shed 3 bases and J shed 6 bases, with 14 bases lying between them. Per the germline V gene, CDR1 is LGHDT and CDR2 is YNNKEL (reference sequence). CDR3 in DNA: TGTGCCAGCAGCCAGGAGGGGCAGGGATATGAAAAACTGTTTTTT. Translated, it gives CASSQEGQGYEKLFF.

V usage is TRBV3-1 (or the pseudogene TRBV3-2) and J usage is TRBJ1-6; D is uncertain. The germline V gene encodes CDR1 LGHDT and CDR2 YNNKEL (reference sequence). CDR3 length equals 14 residues. V shed 0 bases and J shed 10 bases, with 10 bases lying between them. CDR3 protein: CASSQEGGISPLHF. The CDR3 nucleotides are TGTGCCAGCAGCCAAGAGGGAGGGATCTCACCCCTCCACTTT.

The gene calls are TRBV3-1 (or the pseudogene TRBV3-2) and TRBJ1-5; D unresolved. This CDR3 spans 15 amino acids. The germline gives CDR1 LGHDT, CDR2 YNNKEL (reference sequence). The V end was cut by 0 bases, the J end by 3 bases, with 9 bases between. The CDR3, as DNA: TGTGCCAGCAGCCAAGATTTCCGGGACAATCAGCCCCAGCATTTT. Protein: CASSQDFRDNQPQHF.

The J gene is TRBJ1-1, the V gene TRBV5-6; 7 nucleotides agree with TRBD1. The CDR3 length is 12 residues. V lost 3 bases to trimming and J lost 10 bases; unmatched junction nucleotides: 6. CDR1 and CDR2 from the germline V gene are SGHDT and YYEEEE. The CDR3 protein is CASSWGQLPAFF. The CDR3 DNA reads TGTGCCAGCAGCTGGGGACAGCTTCCAGCTTTCTTT.

The rearrangement uses TRBV27 and TRBJ1-5, with a tentative D call TRBD1 (6 bases). V was shortened by 5 bases and J by 2 bases, with 13 bases between the two germline ends. CDR1 is MNHEY and CDR2 is SMNVEV in the germline V gene (reference sequence). This CDR3 comprises 15 residues. CDR3 loop: CASSPPGGRNQPQHF. The CDR3 DNA reads as TGTGCCAGCAGTCCACCCGGGGGGCGCAATCAGCCCCAGCATTTT.

The chain combines TRBV5-1 with TRBJ1-2; 7 bases match TRBD1. V gave up 0 bases and J gave up 5 bases; unmatched junction bases: 4. Germline assignment: CDR1 SGHRS and CDR2 YFSETQ. The CDR3 length is 14 residues. The CDR3, as DNA: TGCGCCAGCAGCTTGGCCAGGGGGGAGTATGGCTACACCTTC. Amino acid sequence: CASSLARGEYGYTF.

CDR3 DNA sequence: TGTGCCAGCAGGACAGGGCACACTGAAGCTTTCTTT. It is translated as CASRTGHTEAFF. This chain uses TRBV27 with TRBJ1-1; the match to TRBD1 covers 7 bases. With V trimmed by 6 bases and J by 3 bases, 1 base remained unmatched. Germline V CDR1 and CDR2: MNHEY, SMNVEV (reference sequence). This CDR3 has 12 residues.

This clone is a singleton in its sample. This rearrangement joins TRBV5-1 to TRBJ1-1, with TRBD1 as a possible D gene (5 bases). The germline CDR1 and CDR2 sequences are SGHRS and YFSETQ. The CDR3 extends over 15 amino acids. Trimming removed 4 bases from V and 4 bases from J, with 17 bases in between. The CDR3 sequence is CASSPSGGESTEAFF. In DNA, the CDR3 is TGCGCCAGCAGCCCGTCTGGAGGGGAGAGCACTGAAGCTTTCTTT.

The rearrangement uses TRBV5-4 and TRBJ2-7, with a possible D match to TRBD2 (6 bases). The CDR3 loop spans 16 amino acids. Germline-derived CDR1 and CDR2 are SGHNT and YYREEE (reference sequence). V was trimmed by 0 bases and J by 3 bases, leaving 16 bases between them. The CDR3, as DNA: TGTGCCAGCAGCTTGGGGCCCTCGGAGGGATTCTACGAGCAGTACTTC. Protein: CASSLGPSEGFYEQYF.

V usage is TRBV5-1 and J usage is TRBJ1-2, with TRBD1 identical over 8 bases. Losses at the gene ends were 4 bases for V and 2 bases for J; bases not matched to a gene: 10. The germline V gene encodes CDR1 SGHRS and CDR2 YFSETQ. This CDR3 has 16 amino acids. The CDR3 reads CASSLDPDRANYGYTF. CDR3 nucleotides: TGCGCCAGCAGCCTCGATCCGGACAGGGCGAACTATGGCTACACCTTC.

J is TRBJ2-1 and V is TRBV7-2; 7 bases match TRBD1. The germline V gene encodes CDR1 SGHTA and CDR2 FQGNSA. The CDR3 spans 15 residues. The J segment lost 2 bases and the V segment lost 5 bases, leaving 6 bases of the junction unmatched. DNA of the CDR3: TGTGCCAGCAGCCCTCGACAGGGCCCCTACAATGAGCAGTTCTTC. It is translated as CASSPRQGPYNEQFF.

This chain links TRBV5-8 with TRBJ1-5; D call uncertain. Germline lookup yields CDR1 SGHTS and CDR2 YDEGEE. CDR3 length equals 15 residues. V was cut by 0 bases and J by 0 bases, with 7 bases left in between. CDR3 region: CASSLAGFSNQPQHF. CDR3 DNA: TGTGCCAGCAGCTTGGCAGGCTTTAGCAATCAGCCCCAGCATTTT.

The chain couples TRBV27 to TRBJ2-1, with D perhaps matching TRBD2 (6 bases). V was clipped by 5 bases and J by 0 bases, with 11 bases between them. Germline lookup yields CDR1 MNHEY and CDR2 SMNVEV (reference sequence). The CDR3 spans 15 residues. The CDR3: CASSPGVLSYNEQFF. CDR3 DNA sequence: TGTGCCAGCAGTCCGGGGGTTCTCTCCTACAATGAGCAGTTCTTC.

This rearrangement joins TRBV11-2 to TRBJ2-7, with D perhaps TRBD1 (5 bases). Deletions cut 0 bases from V and 5 bases from J, with 8 bases between. This CDR3 spans 13 amino acids. Per the germline V gene, CDR1 is SGHAT and CDR2 is FQNNGV. The CDR3 sequence is CASSLEDIDEQYF. The DNA for the CDR3 is TGTGCCAGCAGCTTAGAGGACATTGACGAGCAGTACTTC.

V gene TRBV6-5 combines with J gene TRBJ1-1, with D possibly being TRBD1 (6 bases). Germline CDR1 MNHEY, CDR2 SVGAGI. The CDR3 totals 14 residues. Deletions cut 8 bases from V and 1 base from J, with 14 bases between. CDR3 in DNA: TGTGCCAGCCGGGGGGCCCTGCAGAACACTGAAGCTTTCTTT. This codes for CASRGALQNTEAFF.

This chain connects TRBV6-5 to TRBJ2-7, with D maybe TRBD1 (6 bases). V was clipped by 5 bases and J by 1 base, with 12 bases between them. Germline CDR1 and CDR2: MNHEY and SVGAGI. CDR3 size: 14 residues. For the CDR3, the DNA is TGTGCCAGCAGTCCTAGGACAGAATCCTACGAGCAGTACTTC. As protein: CASSPRTESYEQYF.

The chain carries TRBV19 and TRBJ2-6, with D possibly TRBD2 on 6 matching bases. V was cut by 7 bases and J by 0 bases, with 10 bases left in between. The CDR3 covers 15 residues. Germline CDR1 reads LNHDA; CDR2 reads SQIVND (reference sequence). In DNA form, the CDR3 reads TGTGCCAGTATCCGCGGGGACTCTGGGGCCAACGTCCTGACTTTC. Translating it yields CASIRGDSGANVLTF.

This clone has a single count. This chain joins TRBV20-1 and TRBJ2-7; 7 nucleotides match TRBD1. The trim removed 6 bases at V and 6 bases at J, leaving 5 bases unmatched. The length of the CDR3 is 11 residues. Germline CDR1 is DFQATT and CDR2 is SNEGSKA (reference sequence). The CDR3 sequence: CSAYDRAEQYF. The CDR3 DNA is TGCAGTGCCTATGACAGGGCCGAGCAGTACTTC.

The CDR3 bases are TGTGCCAGCAGCTTATCCCCCGGACTAGCCGATTCGCAGTATTTT. Translating gives CASSLSPGLADSQYF. The rearrangement joins TRBV7-3 to TRBJ2-3; TRBD2 matches at 8 bases. V dropped 2 bases and J dropped 10; count of bases not matched to a gene: 11. The CDR3 covers 15 residues. CDR1 SGHTA and CDR2 FQGTGA come from the germline V gene.

The chain combines TRBV18 with TRBJ2-2; 9 positions agree with TRBD2. The germline V gene encodes CDR1 KGHSH and CDR2 LQKENI. V dropped 3 bases and J dropped 5; count of bases not matched to a gene: 19. This CDR3 spans 20 amino acids. CDR3 sequence reads: CASSPALGGGGASGTGELFF. The CDR3 DNA sequence: TGTGCCAGCTCACCCGCCTTAGGCGGCGGGGGGGCATCAGGAACCGGGGAGCTGTTTTTT.

As regards this clone: A junction boundary mismatches the germline segment, possibly from a read error. The chain recombines TRBV5-1 with TRBJ2-5; 14 bases line up with TRBD2. CDR1 SGHRS and CDR2 YFSETQ come from the germline V gene. The CDR3 runs to 13 residues. CDR3 sequence (DNA): TGCGCCAGCAGCAGAGAGGGACTAGCGGGGGCGGACTTC. As protein: CASSREGLAGADF.

This clone was seen a single time. This rearrangement joins TRBV4-1 to TRBJ2-1; 10 bases fit TRBD2. The length of the CDR3 is 17 residues. Germline lookup yields CDR1 MGHRA and CDR2 YSYEKL. V was pared by 0 bases and J by 8 bases, with 10 bases of the junction left unmatched. CDR3: CASSQDYTGLAIDEQFF. CDR3 DNA sequence: TGCGCCAGCAGCCAAGATTATACGGGACTAGCGATTGATGAGCAGTTCTTC.

This sequence joins TRBV29-1 and TRBJ2-1; 8 bases match TRBD2. Looked up from germline, CDR1 is SQVTM and CDR2 is ANQGSEA. V dropped 4 bases and J dropped 6; count of bases not matched to a gene: 11. This CDR3 contains 15 residues. CDR3: CSVGELAGGVNEQFF. The CDR3 region has the DNA TGCAGCGTTGGAGAGCTGGCGGGGGGTGTCAATGAGCAGTTCTTC.

Comment on this clone: Germline is not matched at one junction end, which may reflect a read error. The V and J genes are TRBV11-2 and TRBJ2-7; TRBD1 agrees at 10 bases. CDR3 length: 13 residues. Germline lookup yields CDR1 SGHAT and CDR2 FQNNGV. CDR3 residues: CAGRGTGEYEQYF. For the CDR3, the DNA is TGTGCCGGCAGAGGGACAGGGGAGTACGAGCAGTACTTC.